These 12 T cell receptor beta chains were all obtained from the same sample, sequenced in a study of blood T cell repertoires in COVID-19. The repertoire was sequenced with immunoSEQ multiplex PCR; TCRdb's copy has only in-frame clones and lacks some. The sample lists over 200,000 clones; just under 90% were seen once. The sequencing input was peripheral blood. The source of these receptors is a man under 40 with COVID-19, enrolled during active disease.

V is TRBV2 and J is TRBJ2-7; 12 nucleotides agree with TRBD2. CDR1 and CDR2 from the germline V gene are SNHLY and FYNNEI. After removal of 6 bases from V and 2 bases from J, the junction contained 17 bases not matched to a gene. CDR3 length equals 19 residues. CDR3 amino acids: CASRATSGGFLTSTYEQYF. CDR3 nucleotides: TGTGCCAGCAGGGCAACTAGCGGGGGGTTCCTAACCTCTACCTACGAGCAGTACTTC.

The chain uses TRBV18 and TRBJ1-3, with TRBD1 matching 9 bases. The CDR3 is made up of 17 amino acids. Trimming cost V 2 bases and J 0 bases; bases outside gene matches: 5. Germline lookup yields CDR1 KGHSH and CDR2 LQKENI. The CDR3 DNA follows: TGTGCCAGCTCACCAATGACAGGGGGATCCTCTGGAAACACCATATATTTT. Encoded protein: CASSPMTGGSSGNTIYF.

This clone was recorded a few times. This chain joins TRBV5-5 and TRBJ1-2, with TRBD1 matching over 9 bases. This CDR3 is built from 13 residues. J gave up 8 bases and V 2 bases, and 4 bases lay outside the gene matches. The V gene's germline CDR1 is SGHKS and CDR2 YYEKEE (reference sequence). The CDR3 DNA sequence: TGTGCCAGCAGCTTACAGGGGGCGGGAGGCTACACCTTC. Its translation: CASSLQGAGGYTF.

CDR3 bases: TGTGCCAGCAGCTTTGGGGTAGCGGCCGGGAATGAGCAGTTCTTC. Translation: CASSFGVAAGNEQFF. The rearrangement uses TRBV11-3 and TRBJ2-1, with D possibly matching TRBD2 (6 bases). V was shortened by 3 bases and J by 7 bases, with 16 bases between the two germline ends. CDR1 and CDR2 from the germline V gene are SGHNT and YENEEA. The CDR3 runs to 15 residues.

This clone turned up a few times. The chain carries TRBV6-5 and TRBJ2-2, with D tentatively TRBD2 (5 bases). The ends were cut back, 8 bases at V and 0 bases at J, with 13 bases in the middle. Germline assignment: CDR1 MNHEY and CDR2 SVGAGI. This CDR3 is built from 15 residues. The CDR3 DNA reads as TGTGCCAGCGAGGGTGGCAGGACGAACACCGGGGAGCTGTTTTTT. Its protein product is CASEGGRTNTGELFF.

The chain links TRBV28 to TRBJ2-7, with 10 bases fitting TRBD2. Unmatched junction bases numbered 4, after V lost 2 bases and J lost 3 bases. Germline assignment: CDR1 MDHEN and CDR2 SYDVKM. The CDR3 is 15 residues long. The chain's CDR3 is CASSLLTSGIYEQYF. CDR3 sequence (DNA): TGTGCCAGCAGTTTACTTACTAGCGGGATCTACGAGCAGTACTTC.

In regard to this clone: In the same sample, other DNA sequences code for this CDR3. The V and J genes are TRBV27 and TRBJ2-3, with TRBD2 identical over 8 bases. V was clipped by 4 bases and J by 3 bases; unmatched bases: 6. This CDR3 contains 15 residues. Germline V gene sequence: CDR1 MNHEY, CDR2 SMNVEV (reference sequence). The CDR3 nucleotides are TGTGCCAGCAGTTCGGGGGGGCGAGTGACAGATACGCAGTATTTT. This gives the protein CASSSGGRVTDTQYF.

The rearrangement joins TRBV11-2 to TRBJ2-7; 7 bases agree with TRBD1. The junction had 6 bases not matched to a gene; V was cut back by 7 bases and J by 0 bases. Germline V gene data show CDR1 as SGHAT and CDR2 as FQNNGV. This CDR3 comprises 14 residues. The CDR3 nucleotides are TGTGCCAGCAACGACAGGGCTCTCTCCTACGAGCAGTACTTC. It encodes CASNDRALSYEQYF.

The rearrangement links TRBV4-3 to TRBJ2-7; 8 nucleotides line up with TRBD1. Trimming removed 2 bases from V and 2 bases from J; junction bases left unmatched: 5. CDR3 size: 15 residues. In germline, CDR1 is LGHNA, CDR2 YSLEER. The DNA for the CDR3 is TGCGCCAGCAGCCAACTAACAGGGGGAACCTACGAGCAGTACTTC. Protein product: CASSQLTGGTYEQYF.

The V gene is TRBV27, the J gene TRBJ2-7; weak D call: TRBD2 (6 bases). V was clipped by 8 bases and J by 0 bases, with 20 bases between them. The CDR3 extends over 16 amino acids. Germline V lookup: CDR1 MNHEY, CDR2 SMNVEV (reference sequence). CDR3 DNA sequence: TGTGCCAGCGCCTGGTCCTATGGGGGACTCTCCTACGAGCAGTACTTC. Its protein product is CASAWSYGGLSYEQYF.

This sequence joins TRBV2 and TRBJ2-2; a possible D gene is TRBD1 (6 bases). CDR1 is SNHLY and CDR2 is FYNNEI in the germline V gene. This CDR3 has 15 residues. V was shortened by 3 bases and J by 5 bases, with 13 bases between the two germline ends. CDR3 protein: CASSDRGKKTGELFF. The CDR3 region has the DNA TGTGCCAGCAGTGACAGGGGTAAGAAGACCGGGGAGCTGTTTTTT.

This sequence joins TRBV9 and TRBJ2-2; 12 bases are shared with TRBD2. CDR3 length equals 17 residues. CDR1 and CDR2 (germline): SGDLS, YYNGEE. V shed 3 bases, J shed 8 bases, and the junction held 11 bases outside the gene matches. CDR3 protein: CASSERLAGAPGGELFF. The DNA of the CDR3 is TGTGCCAGCAGCGAAAGACTAGCGGGGGCCCCCGGGGGGGAGCTGTTTTTT.